The clone carrying this TCR beta chain was counted only a few times. V was clipped by 1 base and J by 9 bases, with 8 bases between them. CDR1 and CDR2 (germline): SGHDT, YYEEEE. This CDR3 has 12 amino acids. The data originate from a study of blood T cell repertoires in COVID-19. Produced via immunoSEQ multiplex PCR; TCRdb's table is partial and in-frame only. The repertoire holds about 160,000 clones, with under 90% as singletons. Sample: PBMCs or T cells enriched from blood (not recorded which). The chain uses TRBV5-6 and TRBJ2-1, with D perhaps TRBD2 (5 bases). The clonotype comes from a man in his 60s who had recovered from COVID-19. CDR3 coding DNA: TGTGCCAGCAGCTTGACTAGTAGTGAGCAGTTCTTC. Its translation is CASSLTSSEQFF. The full variable domain, its missing parts supplied by reference TRBV5-6 and TRBJ2-1, is DAGVTQSPTHLIKTRGQQVTLRCSPKSGHDTVSWYQQALGQGPQFIFQYYEEEERQRGNFPDRFSGHQFPNYSSELNVNALLLGDSALYLCASSLTSSEQFFGPGTRLTVL.